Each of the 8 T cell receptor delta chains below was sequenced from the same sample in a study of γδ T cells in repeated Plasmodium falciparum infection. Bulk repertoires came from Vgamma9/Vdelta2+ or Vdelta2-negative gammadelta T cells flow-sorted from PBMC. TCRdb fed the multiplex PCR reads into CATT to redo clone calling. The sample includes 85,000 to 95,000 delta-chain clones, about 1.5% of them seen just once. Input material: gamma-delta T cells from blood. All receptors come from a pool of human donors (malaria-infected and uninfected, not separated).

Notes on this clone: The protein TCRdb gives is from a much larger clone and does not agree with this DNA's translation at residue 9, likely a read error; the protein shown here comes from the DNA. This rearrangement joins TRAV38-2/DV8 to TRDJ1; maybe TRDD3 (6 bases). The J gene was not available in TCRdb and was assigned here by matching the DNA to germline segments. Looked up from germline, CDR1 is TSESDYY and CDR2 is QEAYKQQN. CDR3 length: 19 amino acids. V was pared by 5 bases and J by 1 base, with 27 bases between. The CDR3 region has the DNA TGTGCTTATAGCGTCTTCGCCCCTGACAGGGGGACCAGCACCGATAAACTCATCTTT. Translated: CAYSVFAPDRGTSTDKLIF.

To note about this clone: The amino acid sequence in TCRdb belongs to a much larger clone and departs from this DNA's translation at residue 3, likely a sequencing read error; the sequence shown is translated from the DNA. For the CDR3, the DNA is TGTGCCCGTGACTCCAGTACTGGGGGGCCCTCCTGGGACACCCGACAGATGTTTTTC. This codes for CARDSSTGGPSWDTRQMFF. The rearrangement joins TRDV2 to TRDJ3, with TRDD3 matching over 8 bases. The J gene was not available in TCRdb and was assigned here by matching the DNA to germline segments. Germline-derived CDR1 and CDR2 are GEAIGNYY and EKD. The CDR3 loop spans 19 amino acids.

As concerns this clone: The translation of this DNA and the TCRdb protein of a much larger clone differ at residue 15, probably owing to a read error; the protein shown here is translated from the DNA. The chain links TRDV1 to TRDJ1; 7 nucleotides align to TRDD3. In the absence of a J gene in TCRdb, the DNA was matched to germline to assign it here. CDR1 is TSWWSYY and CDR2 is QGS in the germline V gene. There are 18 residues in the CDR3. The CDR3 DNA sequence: TGTGCTCTTGGGGAAGAACCAACGGTGGGGGAGTACACCGATAGACTCATCTTT. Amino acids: CALGEEPTVGEYTDRLIF.

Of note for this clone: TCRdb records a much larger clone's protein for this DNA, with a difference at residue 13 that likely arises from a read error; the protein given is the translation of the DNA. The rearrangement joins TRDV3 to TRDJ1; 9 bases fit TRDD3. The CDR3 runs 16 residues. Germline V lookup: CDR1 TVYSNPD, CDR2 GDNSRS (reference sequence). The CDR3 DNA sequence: TGTGCCGTTTTTGGACTTCGGGGGGATACCCTTGATAATCTCATCTTT. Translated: CAVFGLRGDTLDNLIF.

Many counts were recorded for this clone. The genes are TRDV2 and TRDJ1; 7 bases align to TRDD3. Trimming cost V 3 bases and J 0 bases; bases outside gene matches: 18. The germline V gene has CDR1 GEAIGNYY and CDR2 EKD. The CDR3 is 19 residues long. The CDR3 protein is CACDPLRSIGGDNTDKLIF. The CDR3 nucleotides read TGTGCCTGTGACCCACTCCGGTCCATAGGAGGGGATAACACCGATAAACTCATCTTT.

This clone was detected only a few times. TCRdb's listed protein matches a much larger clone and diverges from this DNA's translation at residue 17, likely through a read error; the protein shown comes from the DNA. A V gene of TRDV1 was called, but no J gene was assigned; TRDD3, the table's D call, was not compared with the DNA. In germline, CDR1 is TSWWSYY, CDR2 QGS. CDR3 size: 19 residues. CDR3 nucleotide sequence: TGTGCTCTTGGGGAACGGGTGTATTCGTTCACCTTCTACACCGATAAACCCATCTTT. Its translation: CALGERVYSFTFYTDKPIF.

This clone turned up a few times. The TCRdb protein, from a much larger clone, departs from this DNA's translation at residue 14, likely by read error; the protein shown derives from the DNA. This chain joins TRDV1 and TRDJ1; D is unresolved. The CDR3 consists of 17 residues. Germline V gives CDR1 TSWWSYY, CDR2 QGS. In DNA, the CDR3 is TGTGCTCTTGGGTCCGGCAAGATGTTTAGGGGTCCCGATGAACTCATCTTT. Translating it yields CALGSGKMFRGPDELIF.

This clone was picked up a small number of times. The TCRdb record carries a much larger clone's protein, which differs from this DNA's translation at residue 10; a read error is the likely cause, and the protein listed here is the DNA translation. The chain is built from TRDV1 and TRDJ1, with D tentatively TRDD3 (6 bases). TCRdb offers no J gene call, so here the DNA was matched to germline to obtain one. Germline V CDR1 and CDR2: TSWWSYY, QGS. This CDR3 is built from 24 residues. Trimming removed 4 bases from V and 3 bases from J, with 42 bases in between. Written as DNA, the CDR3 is TGTGCTCTTGGGGGCCGAGCCCAGGGCTGCAACCTCGTACTGGGTCTCCCCTTCGCCGATAAACTCATCTTT. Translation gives CALGGRAQGCNLVLGLPFADKLIF.